The TCR beta chain described here comes from a study of T-cell memory formation after mild COVID-19. TCRdb reprocessed the 5' RACE reads with MiXCR, giving one entry per CDR3 protein. The sample carries fewer than 600,000 distinct CDR3 sequences, roughly 22% recorded once. Trimming at V came to 0 bases and at J to 9 bases, leaving 7 bases not matched to a gene. Germline loops: CDR1 SGHTA, CDR2 FQGNSA. This CDR3 comprises 15 residues. The origin of this receptor is an adult woman who had mild COVID-19 (a few samples of this study predate the infection). Cell type and time point are not known. V and J are TRBV7-2 and TRBJ2-1; 8 bases are a match to TRBD2. Sequenced input: PBMCs or a T cell subset sorted from them (not recorded which). The CDR3 DNA reads as TGTGCCAGCAGCTTAGCGGCAGCGGGAGTGAGTGAGCAGTTCTTC. Translation: CASSLAAAGVSEQFF.